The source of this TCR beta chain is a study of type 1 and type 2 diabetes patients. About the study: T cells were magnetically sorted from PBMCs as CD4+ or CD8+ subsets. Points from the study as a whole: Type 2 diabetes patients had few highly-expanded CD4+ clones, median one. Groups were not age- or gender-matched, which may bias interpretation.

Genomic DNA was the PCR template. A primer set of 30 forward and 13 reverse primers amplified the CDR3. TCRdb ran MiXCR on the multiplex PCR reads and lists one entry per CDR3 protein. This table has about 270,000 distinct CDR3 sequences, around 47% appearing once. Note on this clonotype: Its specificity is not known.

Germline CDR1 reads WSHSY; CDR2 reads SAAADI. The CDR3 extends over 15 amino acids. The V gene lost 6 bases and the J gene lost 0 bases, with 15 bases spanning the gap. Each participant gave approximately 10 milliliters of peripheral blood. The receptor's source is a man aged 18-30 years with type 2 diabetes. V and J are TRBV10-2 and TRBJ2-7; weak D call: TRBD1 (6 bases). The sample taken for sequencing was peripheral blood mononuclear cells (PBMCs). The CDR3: CASSSLTQGSYEQYF. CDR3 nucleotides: TGCGCCAGCAGCTCACTTACACAGGGCTCCTACGAGCAGTACTTC.